The clone carrying this T cell receptor beta chain was recorded at least ten times. Its specificity is unknown. This sample was included in a study of blood T cells in healthy people across ages. Whole-study findings and limits: The unknown donor CMV status may have confounded expanded clonotype changes. When set beside aged donors, long-lived donors presented more naive CD4+ cells and higher diversity.

Every donor provided 7.5 to 10 milliliters of peripheral blood. Isolating PBMCs gave at least 7 million of these cells per sample. Together with a sample-barcoded 5' primer, a J-beta primer mix was included in a second PCR lasting roughly 6 to 12 cycles. MiXCR was run by TCRdb on the 5' RACE reads, yielding one entry per CDR3 protein. Among around 1,100,000 distinct CDR3 sequences, around two fifths were seen once, and the ten largest hold around 13%. V trimming: 4 bases; J trimming: 8 bases; junction bases outside the gene matches: 6. Germline V gives CDR1 SGHKS, CDR2 YYEKEE (reference sequence). This CDR3 comprises 14 residues.

V and J are TRBV5-5 and TRBJ2-1; 10 bases align to TRBD1. The sequence derives from a man aged 18 to 29 in good health. The sequenced sample consisted of blood. The chain's CDR3 is CASSLDRGRDEQFF. CDR3 in DNA: TGTGCCAGCAGCCTTGACAGGGGGCGCGATGAGCAGTTCTTC. Full variable domain (rest looked up from reference TRBV5-5 and TRBJ2-1): DAGVTQSPTHLIKTRGQQVTLRCSPISGHKSVSWYQQVLGQGPQFIFQYYEKEERGRGNFPDRFSARQFPNYSSELNVNALLLGDSALYLCASSLDRGRDEQFFGPGTRLTVL.